Only a few counts were recorded for the clone carrying this TCR beta chain. This entry is derived from a study of CD8+ T cells in alopecia areata. Trimming shortened V by 0 bases and J by 0 bases, and 11 bases separated the two germline ends. Germline V gene data show CDR1 as SGDLS and CDR2 as YYNGEE. The CDR3 runs 16 residues. Samples from alopecia areata patients were lesional scalp punch biopsies and peripheral blood. cDNA prepared by RNA extraction and subsequent reverse transcription served as the template for sequencing. Assay used: immunoSEQ multiplex PCR; TCRdb lists only in-frame clones, some missing. The table lists about 13,000 clones, approximately 61% of them singletons, with about a tenth in the top ten.

The receptor comes from a human donor with alopecia areata. The starting material was skin, obtained at week 0. This chain links TRBV9 with TRBJ2-3; D possibly uses TRBD1 or TRBD2 (6 bases each). The CDR3 coding sequence is TGTGCCAGCAGCGTAGAACCGGGGGCGAGCACAGATACGCAGTATTTT. Residues: CASSVEPGASTDTQYF.